The present entry profiles one T cell receptor (beta chain) with its context. The V and J ends lost 1 base and 10 bases respectively, with 11 bases between them. The CDR3 covers 13 residues. Germline V CDR1 and CDR2: SGHTA, FQGNSA. The sample belongs to a study of blood T cell repertoires in COVID-19. Overall study context: Sources were T cells, B-cell-depleted T cells, or PBMCs; the material itself was cDNA or gDNA.

TCRdb's table, derived via immunoSEQ multiplex PCR, lists solely in-frame clones and lacks some. The repertoire consists of some 150,000 clones, with around 87% occurring once and the leading ten covering about 4%. Sequenced material: peripheral blood. The clonotype comes from a woman aged 55-69 years with active or convalescent COVID-19. The rearrangement links TRBV7-2 to TRBJ2-1; D unclear. The CDR3 region is CASSLVWLREQFF. As DNA, the CDR3 is TGTGCCAGCAGCTTAGTGTGGCTGCGGGAGCAGTTCTTC.